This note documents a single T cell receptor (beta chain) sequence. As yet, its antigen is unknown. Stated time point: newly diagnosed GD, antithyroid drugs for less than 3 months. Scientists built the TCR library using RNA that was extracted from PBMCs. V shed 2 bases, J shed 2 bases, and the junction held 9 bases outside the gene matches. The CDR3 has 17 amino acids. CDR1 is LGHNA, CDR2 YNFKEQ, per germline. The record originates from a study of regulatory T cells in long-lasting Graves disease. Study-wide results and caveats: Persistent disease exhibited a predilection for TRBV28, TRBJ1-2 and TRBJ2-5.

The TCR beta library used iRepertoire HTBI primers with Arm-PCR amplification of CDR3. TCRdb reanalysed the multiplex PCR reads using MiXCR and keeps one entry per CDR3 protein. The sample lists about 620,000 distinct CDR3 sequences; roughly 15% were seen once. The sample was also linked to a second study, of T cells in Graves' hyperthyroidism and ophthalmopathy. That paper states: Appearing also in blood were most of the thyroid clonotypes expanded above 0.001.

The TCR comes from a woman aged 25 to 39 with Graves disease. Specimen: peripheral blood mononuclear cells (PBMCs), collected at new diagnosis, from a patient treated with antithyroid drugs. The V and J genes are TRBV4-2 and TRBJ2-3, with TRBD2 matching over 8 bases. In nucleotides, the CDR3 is TGTGCCAGCAGCCAAACCCCGGGGGGGGGCGTCACAGATACGCAGTATTTT. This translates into CASSQTPGGGVTDTQYF.